This T cell receptor beta chain was observed in a study of cytomegalovirus exposure and HLA in healthy donors (TCRdb year 2017). With respect to the entire study: The approximately 710 repertoires of the first cohort and the roughly 110 validation repertoires were produced on the same platform, according to a later analysis. The study aimed to test whether cataloging public T cell receptors could reveal signatures of past pathogen exposure. To predict cytomegalovirus infection status, the study combined high-throughput TCR immunosequencing, statistical association of individual TCRs with disease status, and machine learning. Besides the first cohort of approximately 710 subjects, a separate validation cohort made up of 120 or so different subjects was used. Broad study findings and their caveats: The authors suggested that the approach could potentially be generalized to other disease states and immunological phenotypes. In vitro tests confirmed that a few of the cytomegalovirus-associated TCR beta chains recognize cytomegalovirus antigens. The study gave a list of around 170 TCR beta chains associated with cytomegalovirus. All 130 or so repertoires were used to score co-occurrence in the validation cohort in a later analysis, because that analysis had no HLA typing for the cohort. Most TCR sequences were observed very rarely across donors, whereas some public TCRs were present in many individuals. Cytomegalovirus status was reported to be diagnosed by the classifier with high specificity and sensitivity in both the original and validation cohorts. In a later analysis, TCRs clustered in the first cohort were found to also tend to co-occur in the roughly 120 validation repertoires, with around 94% of cluster scores above 0.

The donors were included in the validation cohort of 130 or so subjects, a group kept apart from the 666-subject first cohort. The library was obtained by the immunoSEQ multiplex PCR assay. The published analysis was carried out like this. A statistical classification framework was developed to diagnose cytomegalovirus status using the catalog of TCR beta chain sequences. TCRdb limited this immuneACCESS table to in-frame rearrangements with V and J called. A share of clones is missing; checked studies link under half to unresolved V genes, and the rest is unexplained. The V and J calls and clone size are taken from that table; D and trimming were inferred from the DNA. The sample contains more than 55,000 clones, 75% to 95% of them found a single time. Just over 3% of the sample is held by the ten biggest clonotypes. In regard to this clone: It lacks a known antigen. Per-base quality was not reported, and no clone a single base away is much larger than it.

The V and J ends are trimmed by 2 bases and 0 bases, leaving 7 bases between them. CDR1 SGHNT and CDR2 YYREEE were looked up in the germline V gene (reference sequence). The CDR3 runs 14 residues from the cysteine to the phenylalanine. Only the CDR3 DNA stays, 42 bases, in frame from base 1. The receptor comes from a man younger than 30 in good health and CMV-seronegative. What was sequenced was PBMCs. This sequence uses TRBV5-4 and TRBJ2-3, with an unclear D gene assignment. CDR3 loop: CASSFTSSTDTQYF. The DNA sequence reads TGTGCCAGCAGCTTCACATCTAGCACAGATACGCAGTATTTT. The full variable domain, completed from the reference TRBV5-4 and TRBJ2-3 proteins outside the CDR3, reads ETGVTQSPTHLIKTRGQQVTLRCSSQSGHNTVSWYQQALGQGPQFIFQYYREEENGRGNFPPRFSGLQFPNYSSELNVNALELDDSALYLCASSFTSSTDTQYFGPGTRLTVL.